The 20 T cell receptor beta chains below were found in one sample sequenced in a study of a mutant IDH1 vaccine in newly diagnosed glioma. Time point defined: baseline, week 1 (first vaccination visit). The sample's treatment: pre-vaccination baseline after standard-of-care therapy. Sequencing used immunoSEQ multiplex PCR; TCRdb keeps in-frame clones, though not all of them. Among about 67,000 clones, 80% to 90% were seen once, and the ten largest hold around 4.5%. Source: peripheral blood mononuclear cells (PBMCs), taken from a glioma patient treated with radiotherapy, temozolomide or both. All receptors derive from a young woman with glioma. Some clones in this sample may be carry-over from other donors' samples.

The J gene is TRBJ2-2, the V gene TRBV5-1; no firm D call. The CDR3 is made up of 16 amino acids. The V gene lost 5 bases and the J gene lost 2 bases, with 16 bases spanning the gap. Germline CDR1 and CDR2: SGHRS and YFSETQ. CDR3 in amino acids: CASSSLPGLNTGELFF. In nucleotides, the CDR3 is TGCGCCAGCAGTTCCCTCCCGGGCCTTAACACCGGGGAGCTGTTTTTT. The complete variable domain, with remaining parts taken from reference TRBV5-1 and TRBJ2-2, reads KAGVTQTPRYLIKTRGQQVTLSCSPISGHRSVSWYQQTPGQGLQFLFEYFSETQRNKGNFPGRFSGRQFSNSRSEMNVSTLELGDSALYLCASSSLPGLNTGELFFGEGSRLTVL.

The chain links TRBV9 to TRBJ1-2; D uncertain. The V end was cut by 3 bases, the J end by 3 bases, with 12 bases between. CDR3 size: 14 residues. Per the germline V gene, CDR1 is SGDLS and CDR2 is YYNGEE. CDR3 sequence: CASSGWPDHYGYTF. CDR3 nucleotides: TGTGCCAGCAGCGGGTGGCCCGACCACTATGGCTACACCTTC.

The chain recombines TRBV2 with TRBJ1-2; D perhaps matches TRBD1 (5 bases). Germline CDR1 SNHLY, CDR2 FYNNEI. Trimming removed 4 bases from V and 4 bases from J, with 10 bases in between. This CDR3 has 13 amino acids. The CDR3 region has the DNA TGTGCCAGCAGTGGGCAAGGGACCTATGGCTACACCTTC. Translating gives CASSGQGTYGYTF.

V gene TRBV5-8 combines with J gene TRBJ1-4, with 7 positions matching TRBD1. The CDR3 runs 18 residues. With 3 bases clipped from V and 7 bases from J, the junction kept 18 bases outside the gene matches. Germline CDR1 and CDR2: SGHTS and YDEGEE. The CDR3 reads CASSWSTGRPVASEKLFF. CDR3 DNA: TGTGCCAGCAGCTGGTCGACAGGGAGGCCCGTTGCGAGTGAAAAACTGTTTTTT. The full variable domain, its missing parts supplied by reference TRBV5-8 and TRBJ1-4, is EAGVTQSPTHLIKTRGQQATLRCSPISGHTSVYWYQQALGLGLQFLLWYDEGEERNRGNFPPRFSGRQFPNYSSELNVNALELEDSALYLCASSWSTGRPVASEKLFFGSGTQLSVL.

The chain recombines TRBV13 with TRBJ2-7, with 10 nucleotides matching TRBD1. Germline lookup yields CDR1 PRHDT and CDR2 FYEKMQ (reference sequence). The CDR3 has 16 residues. V trimming: 5 bases; J trimming: 0 bases; junction bases outside the gene matches: 7. In DNA, the CDR3 is TGTGCCAGCAGCCCTCCCGGGACAGGGGCCTCCTACGAGCAGTACTTC. It is translated as CASSPPGTGASYEQYF.

The chain carries TRBV27 and TRBJ2-7, with D perhaps matching TRBD2 (7 bases). Looked up from germline, CDR1 is MNHEY and CDR2 is SMNVEV (reference sequence). The CDR3 covers 15 residues. V was shortened by 5 bases and J by 3 bases, with 17 bases between the two germline ends. The CDR3 sequence: CASSDRGGAFYEQYF. The CDR3 region has the DNA TGTGCCAGCAGTGATAGGGGGGGGGCTTTCTACGAGCAGTACTTC.

This clone occurred once. The rearrangement joins TRBV6-5 to TRBJ1-3; D is ambiguous. CDR1 and CDR2 (germline): MNHEY, SVGAGI. The V end was cut by 0 bases, the J end by 7 bases, with 10 bases between. The CDR3 is 14 amino acids. The CDR3 protein is CASSYSSDFNTIYF. CDR3 in DNA: TGTGCCAGCAGTTACTCCTCCGACTTCAACACCATATATTTT.

This chain joins TRBV6-5 and TRBJ2-2; D is unresolved. This CDR3 is built from 11 residues. Germline V gene data show CDR1 as MNHEY and CDR2 as SVGAGI. V was clipped by 5 bases and J by 5 bases, with 3 bases between them. The CDR3 sequence: CASSKTGELFF. Written as DNA, the CDR3 is TGTGCCAGCAGTAAAACCGGGGAGCTGTTTTTT.

The chain is built from TRBV14 and TRBJ1-4; D not certain. This CDR3 comprises 13 residues. Germline V CDR1 and CDR2: SGHDN, FVKESK. Trimming cost V 2 bases and J 7 bases, with 8 bases left between them. CDR3 sequence: CASSQQDREKLFF. CDR3 nucleotides: TGTGCCAGCAGCCAACAGGACCGTGAAAAACTGTTTTTT.

The V call is TRBV19, the J call TRBJ2-2, with 12 positions matching TRBD2. Per germline, CDR1 LNHDA and CDR2 SQIVND (reference sequence). This CDR3 has 18 amino acids. With V trimmed by 3 bases and J by 5 bases, 10 bases remained unmatched. As DNA, the CDR3 is TGTGCCAGTAGTATCGAAAGACTAGCGGGAGTGCGAACCGGGGAGCTGTTTTTT. It is translated as CASSIERLAGVRTGELFF.

V and J are TRBV25-1 and TRBJ1-5; possible D gene TRBD1, 6 bases. Germline CDR1 MGHDK, CDR2 SYGVNS. Trimming stripped 6 bases from V and 1 base from J, with 16 bases between. There are 16 residues in the CDR3. CDR3 nucleotides: TGTGCCAGCAGGTCCCTGGGCAGGGGAAGCAATCAGCCCCAGCATTTT. Translation gives CASRSLGRGSNQPQHF.

This chain uses TRBV11-1 with TRBJ2-5; D gene unclear. The germline CDR1 and CDR2 sequences are SGHAT and FQDESV (reference sequence). The CDR3 extends over 15 amino acids. V shed 4 bases and J shed 5 bases, with 17 bases lying between them. The CDR3 spells CASSSRFVTQETQYF. CDR3 coding DNA: TGTGCCAGCAGCTCCCGGTTTGTCACACAGGAGACCCAGTACTTC.

The V and J genes are TRBV30 and TRBJ1-2; D remains unclear. This CDR3 has 11 residues. V was trimmed by 4 bases and J by 8 bases, leaving 11 bases between them. Germline V gene lookup returns CDR1 GTSNPN and CDR2 SVGIG (reference sequence). The CDR3 is CAWMDRGGYTF. The CDR3 nucleotides read TGTGCCTGGATGGACCGAGGGGGCTACACCTTC.

The chain carries TRBV14 and TRBJ2-7, with 7 bases that match TRBD1. This CDR3 is built from 14 residues. CDR1 SGHDN and CDR2 FVKESK come from the germline V gene. The V gene end was trimmed by 4 bases and the J gene end by 3 bases; junction bases not matched to a gene: 6. The CDR3 protein is CASSLGQLFYEQYF. CDR3 DNA: TGTGCCAGCAGCCTGGGACAGCTATTCTACGAGCAGTACTTC.

The gene calls are TRBV6-6 and TRBJ2-7, with TRBD2 matching over 8 bases. CDR3 length: 15 residues. In germline, CDR1 is MNHNY, CDR2 SVGAGI (reference sequence). With V trimmed by 6 bases and J by 5 bases, 12 bases remained unmatched. The CDR3 sequence is CASRSSGRGMDEQYF. CDR3 nucleotide sequence: TGTGCCAGCAGGTCGAGCGGGAGAGGGATGGACGAGCAGTACTTC.

The chain combines TRBV5-4 with TRBJ2-7; 11 bases are shared with TRBD2. CDR1 SGHNT and CDR2 YYREEE come from the germline V gene (reference sequence). There are 15 residues in the CDR3. V lost 4 bases and J lost 2; bases outside the gene matches: 5. The CDR3 nucleotides read TGTGCCAGCAGCCTCGGGACTAGCGGCACCTACGAGCAGTACTTC. As protein: CASSLGTSGTYEQYF.

The rearrangement joins TRBV7-6 to TRBJ2-5; D is undetermined. The CDR3 has 15 amino acids. The germline V and J ends were trimmed by 5 bases and 3 bases, with 16 bases remaining between them. The germline CDR1 and CDR2 sequences are SGHVS and FNYEAQ. CDR3 residues: CASSPPNEAEETQYF. The CDR3, as DNA: TGTGCCAGCAGCCCCCCTAATGAGGCGGAAGAGACCCAGTACTTC.

The rearrangement links TRBV2 to TRBJ1-3; D is uncertain. The V and J ends lost 1 base and 11 bases respectively, with 18 bases between them. Germline CDR1 reads SNHLY; CDR2 reads FYNNEI. This CDR3 has 15 residues. CDR3 protein: CASSEGTTLGVAIYF. CDR3 bases: TGTGCCAGCAGTGAAGGGACTACCCTTGGGGTCGCCATATATTTT.

The CDR3 loop reads CASSDRAGGRQAFF. The CDR3 bases are TGTGCCAGCAGTGACCGCGCAGGGGGCAGGCAGGCTTTCTTT. This chain uses TRBV27 with TRBJ1-1; 8 bases match TRBD1. This CDR3 is built from 14 residues. Trimming cost V 5 bases and J 11 bases; bases outside gene matches: 13. Per germline, CDR1 MNHEY and CDR2 SMNVEV (reference sequence).

This chain links TRBV20-1 with TRBJ1-1; the D is unclear. V lost 2 bases and J 6 bases, leaving 4 bases between the germline ends. The V gene's germline CDR1 is DFQATT and CDR2 SNEGSKA (reference sequence). CDR3 length: 10 amino acids. The CDR3 nucleotides are TGCAGTGCTAGACGGTCTGAAGCTTTCTTT. Its protein product is CSARRSEAFF.